One T cell receptor (beta chain) is described in this entry. This entry belongs to a study of cytomegalovirus exposure and HLA in healthy donors. At the level of the study: A prior analysis found about 110 million unique TCR beta sequences from 150 million to 200 million T cells.

V was clipped by 8 bases and J by 4 bases; unmatched bases: 4. Germline CDR1 is SEHNR and CDR2 is FQNEAQ (reference sequence). The CDR3 loop spans 13 amino acids. The primer mix had 60 Vbeta and 13 Jbeta primers. TCRdb keeps only in-frame clones here, not all; method: immunoSEQ multiplex PCR. The sample includes a few hundred thousand clones, roughly 80% of them seen just once. This clonotype was sampled from a man between 25 and 39 years old in good health and CMV-seronegative. The specimen was PBMCs. The V and J genes are TRBV7-9 and TRBJ2-1; the match to TRBD1 covers 8 bases. Here the CDR3 reads CASGDRQYNEQFF. The CDR3 coding sequence is TGTGCCAGCGGGGACAGGCAATACAATGAGCAGTTCTTC.